Following are 19 T cell receptor beta chains from one sample sequenced in a study of early stage breast cancer tumors. Only in-frame clones appear in the TCRdb table, and some are missing; sequencing was by immunoSEQ multiplex PCR. The sample yields about 6,000 clones, around 84% seen once. The source material was normal breast tissue next to the tumor. The receptors stem from an older person with breast cancer.

The CDR3 spells CASSGGDRPQHF. In DNA form, the CDR3 reads TGTGCCAGCAGTGGGGGGGATCGGCCCCAGCATTTT. V and J are TRBV6-1 and TRBJ1-5, with D perhaps TRBD1 (5 bases). This CDR3 is 12 amino acids long. V was shortened by 4 bases and J by 9 bases, with 10 bases between the two germline ends. The germline V gene encodes CDR1 MNHNS and CDR2 SASEGT.

V gene TRBV29-1 combines with J gene TRBJ2-3; D is perhaps TRBD1 (5 bases). Trimming removed 4 bases from V and 4 bases from J, with 15 bases in between. Germline CDR1 SQVTM, CDR2 ANQGSEA. The CDR3 has 14 residues. CDR3 protein: CSVGMGKGPDTQYF. The DNA of the CDR3 is TGCAGCGTTGGTATGGGAAAGGGGCCAGATACGCAGTATTTT.

V and J are TRBV7-9 and TRBJ2-7, with TRBD1 matching over 11 bases. The CDR3 has 15 amino acids. The germline V gene encodes CDR1 SEHNR and CDR2 FQNEAQ (reference sequence). V gave up 5 bases and J gave up 10 bases; unmatched junction bases: 13. The CDR3, as DNA: TGTGCCAGCAGCCAAAACCTCCGGGACAGGGGGGAACAGTACTTC. It specifies CASSQNLRDRGEQYF.

The V call is TRBV2, the J call TRBJ1-6, with D tentatively TRBD1 (5 bases). V was pared by 6 bases and J by 10 bases, with 13 bases between. CDR1 is SNHLY, CDR2 FYNNEI, per germline. The CDR3 is 13 amino acids. Here the CDR3 reads CASRSIGGSPLHF. In DNA, the CDR3 is TGTGCCAGCAGGTCCATCGGGGGGTCACCCCTCCACTTT.

Turning to this clone: At one boundary the junction diverges from the germline segment, which might be a read error. The chain links TRBV6-5 to TRBJ1-2; possibly TRBD1 for D (5 bases). CDR3 size: 13 residues. Germline V CDR1 and CDR2: MNHEY, SVGAGI. The CDR3 here is CTSSYSTAYGYTF. The CDR3 DNA reads as TGTACCAGCAGTTACTCGACAGCCTATGGCTACACCTTC.

There are a few counts of this clone. DNA for the CDR3: TGTGCCAGTAGTATGCGAACTAATCAGCCCCAGCATTTT. Translating it yields CASSMRTNQPQHF. This chain uses TRBV19 with TRBJ1-5; D gene uncertain. CDR1 and CDR2 (germline): LNHDA, SQIVND (reference sequence). Trimming removed 3 bases at V and 4 bases at J, with 7 bases between. The CDR3 is 13 amino acids. Full variable domain (missing parts from reference TRBV19 and TRBJ1-5): DGGITQSPKYLFRKEGQNVTLSCEQNLNHDAMYWYRQDPGQGLRLIYYSQIVNDFQKGDIAEGYSVSREKKESFPLTVTSAQKNPTAFYLCASSMRTNQPQHFGDGTRLSIL.

This chain connects TRBV4-3 to TRBJ2-1, with no clear D. Between the trimmed V and J ends, which lost 1 base and 8 bases, there was a span of 6 bases. Germline CDR1 reads LGHNA; CDR2 reads YSLEER. This CDR3 region has 12 residues. Here the CDR3 DNA reads TGCGCCAGCAGCCAAGCCCCGTATGAGCAGTTCTTC. Translated, it gives CASSQAPYEQFF.

V gene TRBV10-3 combines with J gene TRBJ2-1, with D perhaps TRBD2 (7 bases). CDR3 length: 17 residues. Trimming removed 2 bases from V and 8 bases from J, with 22 bases in between. Germline CDR1 ENHRY, CDR2 SYGVKD. CDR3 residues: CAISESQGTGRYDEQFF. The CDR3 DNA reads as TGTGCCATCAGTGAGAGTCAGGGGACCGGGAGGTATGATGAGCAGTTCTTC.

V and J are TRBV5-6 and TRBJ2-5, with D perhaps matching TRBD2 (6 bases). Between the trimmed V and J ends, which lost 4 bases and 5 bases, there was a span of 12 bases. The germline V gene has CDR1 SGHDT and CDR2 YYEEEE. The CDR3 extends over 13 amino acids. CDR3 region: CASSQGGGETQYF. In DNA, the CDR3 is TGTGCCAGCAGCCAGGGAGGTGGGGAGACCCAGTACTTC.

This clone ranks as large. The rearrangement joins TRBV2 to TRBJ2-3; 7 nucleotides line up with TRBD2. V was clipped by 4 bases and J by 2 bases; unmatched bases: 0. The CDR3 runs to 13 residues. Germline V CDR1 and CDR2: SNHLY, FYNNEI. CDR3 DNA sequence: TGTGCCAGCAGTGGGGACTACACAGATACGCAGTATTTT. Translation: CASSGDYTDTQYF.

The V and J genes are TRBV10-3 and TRBJ1-1; D remains ambiguous. V was shortened by 11 bases and J by 1 base, with 14 bases between the two germline ends. The CDR3 is made up of 13 amino acids. CDR1 and CDR2 (germline): ENHRY, SYGVKD. CDR3 DNA sequence: TGTGCCGTCCTTGTGCGAGGGAACACTGAAGCTTTCTTT. It encodes CAVLVRGNTEAFF.

V gene TRBV28 combines with J gene TRBJ2-7, with 7 nucleotides matching TRBD2. The junction had 9 bases not matched to a gene; V was cut back by 7 bases and J by 0 bases. The V gene's germline CDR1 is MDHEN and CDR2 SYDVKM. The CDR3 sequence is 15 residues long. DNA for the CDR3: TGTGCCAGCAATTCCCCCCGGGAGGTCTCCTACGAGCAGTACTTC. Protein sequence: CASNSPREVSYEQYF. Filled out from reference TRBV28 and TRBJ2-7, the complete variable domain reads DVKVTQSSRYLVKRTGEKVFLECVQDMDHENMFWYRQDPGLGLRLIYFSYDVKMKEKGDIPEGYSVSREKKERFSLILESASTNQTSMYLCASNSPREVSYEQYFGPGTRLTVT.

CDR3 amino acids: CASSGRTLEANVLTF. The CDR3 DNA reads as TGTGCCAGCAGCGGCCGGACACTGGAGGCCAACGTCCTGACTTTC. The V and J genes are TRBV4-2 and TRBJ2-6; maybe TRBD1 (5 bases). V lost 5 bases and J 6 bases, leaving 14 bases between the germline ends. The CDR3 extends over 15 amino acids. The germline V gene has CDR1 LGHNA and CDR2 YNFKEQ.

This chain's CDR3 is CASSTRLGGEQYF. In DNA form, the CDR3 reads TGTGCCAGCAGCACGCGTCTCGGGGGCGAGCAGTACTTC. The chain joins TRBV7-2 to TRBJ2-7; D possibly corresponds to TRBD2 (6 bases). CDR1 is SGHTA, CDR2 FQGNSA, per germline. V lost 5 bases and J lost 6, with 14 bases in between. This CDR3 comprises 13 residues. Supplemented by reference TRBV7-2 and TRBJ2-7, the full variable domain reads GAGVSQSPSNKVTEKGKDVELRCDPISGHTALYWYRQSLGQGLEFLIYFQGNSAPDKSGLPSDRFSAERTGGSVSTLTIQRTQQEDSAVYLCASSTRLGGEQYFGPGTRLTVT.

CDR3 amino acids: CASSNSAGGYTEAFF. The CDR3 DNA is TGTGCCAGTAGTAACTCTGCCGGGGGGTACACTGAAGCTTTCTTT. The rearrangement links TRBV19 to TRBJ1-1; perhaps TRBD1 as D (5 bases). The germline V and J ends were trimmed by 4 bases and 3 bases, with 15 bases remaining between them. This CDR3 has 15 residues. Germline CDR1 is LNHDA and CDR2 is SQIVND (reference sequence).

This chain uses TRBV5-4 with TRBJ2-3; D is undetermined. V was pared by 4 bases and J by 2 bases, with 11 bases between. Germline CDR1 is SGHNT and CDR2 is YYREEE (reference sequence). This CDR3 spans 14 amino acids. The CDR3 sequence: CASSPQLVTDTQYF. The CDR3 coding sequence is TGTGCCAGCAGCCCCCAGTTGGTCACAGATACGCAGTATTTT.

The chain has TRBV6-6 and TRBJ2-3; 10 bases fit TRBD2. This CDR3 contains 15 residues. The V gene end was trimmed by 6 bases and the J gene end by 1 base; junction bases not matched to a gene: 4. From germline, CDR1 is MNHNY and CDR2 SVGAGI (reference sequence). Here the CDR3 DNA reads TGTGCCAGCAGCTCCAGCGGGAGGGGCACAGATACGCAGTATTTT. This gives the protein CASSSSGRGTDTQYF.

J is TRBJ1-5 and V is TRBV5-1; D unclear. In germline, CDR1 is SGHRS, CDR2 YFSETQ. The CDR3 loop spans 14 amino acids. V dropped 0 bases and J dropped 6 bases, with 10 bases sitting between them. The CDR3 loop is CASSLEGRSQPQHF. In nucleotides, the CDR3 is TGCGCCAGCAGCTTGGAAGGGAGAAGTCAGCCCCAGCATTTT.

This clone was seen more than once but under ten times. The chain couples TRBV4-3 to TRBJ1-6; 7 bases line up with TRBD1. This CDR3 has 15 residues. V lost 1 base and J lost 8; bases outside the gene matches: 5. Germline lookup yields CDR1 LGHNA and CDR2 YSLEER. In DNA, the CDR3 is TGCGCCAGCAGCCAAGGGGTGCAGGGGGATTCACCCCTCCACTTT. Translating it yields CASSQGVQGDSPLHF.